This T cell receptor beta chain is from a study of blood T cells in healthy people across ages. A second PCR, run for about 6 to 11 cycles, used a sample-barcoded 5' primer plus a J-beta primer mix. TCRdb redid the calling of the 5' RACE reads with MiXCR, one entry per CDR3 protein. The sample lists over a million distinct CDR3 sequences, approximately 59% occurring once. V lost 5 bases to trimming and J lost 0 bases, with 12 bases between them. The CDR3 has 15 residues. In germline, CDR1 is LGHDT, CDR2 YNNKEL (reference sequence). The rearrangement links TRBV3-1 to TRBJ2-3; D might be TRBD2 (5 bases). The material sequenced was blood. The sequence was collected from a man younger than 35 in good health. CDR3 nucleotide sequence: TGTGCCAGCAGCTTCGACTACCGGAGCACAGATACGCAGTATTTT. Its translation is CASSFDYRSTDTQYF.